Included here is one T cell receptor (beta chain) sequence, with context. Antigen specificity is unknown. There are 15 residues in the CDR3. Losses at the gene ends were 4 bases for V and 0 bases for J; bases not matched to a gene: 6. CDR1 is SQVTM and CDR2 is ANQGSEA in the germline V gene. Produced via immunoSEQ multiplex PCR; TCRdb's table is partial and in-frame only. This table has 62,000 or so clones, 79% appearing once. These data belong to a study of radiotherapy plus CTLA-4 blockade in lung cancer. Broader study findings: Tumor-origin TCR clones grew in blood after radiotherapy plus ipilimumab.

V usage is TRBV29-1 and J usage is TRBJ1-1, with 9 bases fitting TRBD1. The material was peripheral blood, obtained from a patient treated with radiotherapy plus ipilimumab. This clonotype was obtained from a human donor with non-small cell lung cancer who had a complete response to radiotherapy plus ipilimumab. The CDR3 DNA reads TGCAGCGTTGGACAGGGGGGGGCCCTGAACACTGAAGCTTTCTTT. Its protein is CSVGQGGALNTEAFF.